These 27 T cell receptor beta chains came from one sample sequenced in a study of blood T cell repertoires in COVID-19. Sequencing used immunoSEQ multiplex PCR; TCRdb keeps in-frame clones, though not all of them. The sample yields about 200,000 clones, roughly 84% seen once. The specimen sequenced was peripheral blood. All receptors derive from a woman older than 75 with acute or convalescent COVID-19.

V and J are TRBV7-2 and TRBJ1-2; TRBD1 agrees at 8 bases. Trimming removed 5 bases from V and 7 bases from J; junction bases left unmatched: 9. Germline CDR1 reads SGHTA; CDR2 reads FQGNSA. This CDR3 has 14 amino acids. The CDR3 nucleotides read TGTGCCAGCAGCGGCCGGGACAGGAGAGGTGGCTACACCTTC. Its protein is CASSGRDRRGGYTF.

This chain uses TRBV18 with TRBJ2-5; the match to TRBD1 covers 10 bases. After removal of 6 bases from V and 5 bases from J, the junction contained 15 bases not matched to a gene. This CDR3 comprises 17 residues. Germline V CDR1 and CDR2: KGHSH, LQKENI. This CDR3 is CASSNRLGGTGDETQYF. CDR3 DNA sequence: TGTGCCAGCTCGAACCGCTTAGGTGGGACAGGGGATGAGACCCAGTACTTC.

Of note for this clone: The junction departs from the called germline gene at one end, perhaps through a read error. The chain couples TRBV4-1 to TRBJ2-7; no definite D call. The CDR3 length is 10 residues. Germline assignment: CDR1 MGHRA and CDR2 YSYEKL. As DNA, the CDR3 is TGCGCCAGCAGCCAAACTCGACGGGACTTC. Translating it yields CASSQTRRDF.

This rearrangement joins TRBV5-1 to TRBJ2-1, with TRBD2 identical over 10 bases. Germline lookup yields CDR1 SGHRS and CDR2 YFSETQ. CDR3 size: 15 residues. The V and J ends lost 4 bases and 9 bases, in that order; junction bases with no gene match: 10. For the CDR3, the DNA is TGCGCCAGCAGCCCCGTAGCGGGAGGCCCGGGTGAGCAGTTCTTC. It specifies CASSPVAGGPGEQFF.

The chain combines TRBV4-1 with TRBJ1-2; no clear D gene. Per germline, CDR1 MGHRA and CDR2 YSYEKL. Trimming removed 1 base at V and 4 bases at J, with 4 bases between. The length of the CDR3 is 12 residues. The CDR3 sequence: CASSQGLYGYTF. CDR3 DNA: TGCGCCAGCAGCCAAGGGCTCTATGGCTACACCTTC.

The CDR3 nucleotides read TGTGCCAACTCAGGGGCTGGGGCCAACGTCCTGACTTTC. The encoded protein is CANSGAGANVLTF. The chain combines TRBV28 with TRBJ2-6; tentatively, D is TRBD1 (6 bases). The length of the CDR3 is 13 residues. Trimming removed 10 bases from V and 2 bases from J, with 9 bases in between. The germline V gene encodes CDR1 MDHEN and CDR2 SYDVKM.

The chain has TRBV28 and TRBJ1-2; 11 positions agree with TRBD1. CDR1 is MDHEN and CDR2 is SYDVKM in the germline V gene. The CDR3 consists of 15 residues. With 5 bases clipped from V and 3 bases from J, the junction kept 5 bases outside the gene matches. The CDR3, as DNA: TGTGCCAGCAGTCCAGGACAGGGGGCGGACTATGGCTACACCTTC. It encodes CASSPGQGADYGYTF.

This clone appeared a few times. The CDR3 region is CASGAGSDSPLHF. CDR3 coding DNA: TGTGCCAGCGGTGCGGGGAGTGATTCACCCCTCCACTTT. The genes are TRBV7-9 and TRBJ1-6; D gene ambiguous. Germline values: CDR1 SEHNR, CDR2 FQNEAQ (reference sequence). CDR3 length: 13 amino acids. Trimming removed 8 bases from V and 8 bases from J, with 13 bases in between.

This clone was picked up one time. This chain connects TRBV7-2 to TRBJ2-2, with D unresolved. The CDR3 runs 16 residues. From germline, CDR1 is SGHTA and CDR2 FQGNSA. Trimming pared 5 bases from V and 0 bases from J, leaving 13 bases between. CDR3 loop: CASSLQPASNTGELFF. The CDR3 DNA sequence: TGTGCCAGCAGCCTACAGCCAGCCTCGAACACCGGGGAGCTGTTTTTT.

The V gene is TRBV6-1, the J gene TRBJ2-1; D possibly corresponds to TRBD1 (7 bases). The CDR3 length is 14 residues. Trimming pared 8 bases from V and 6 bases from J, leaving 17 bases between. CDR1 is MNHNS, CDR2 SASEGT, per germline. In nucleotides, the CDR3 is TGTGCCAGCGATCCGGAGGGGGCGCGCAATGAGCAGTTCTTC. This gives the protein CASDPEGARNEQFF.

The CDR3 loop reads CASSPFPPRPGNTIYF. CDR3 coding DNA: TGTGCCAGCTCACCATTCCCTCCCAGGCCTGGAAACACCATATATTTT. This chain uses TRBV18 with TRBJ1-3; D remains unclear. Trimming removed 2 bases at V and 2 bases at J, with 13 bases between. The CDR3 sequence is 16 residues long. From germline, CDR1 is KGHSH and CDR2 LQKENI.

The chain recombines TRBV27 with TRBJ1-1, with D possibly matching TRBD1 (6 bases). Trimming left V 6 bases short and J 0 bases short, with 14 bases between. This CDR3 has 15 residues. Germline assignment: CDR1 MNHEY and CDR2 SMNVEV (reference sequence). The CDR3, as DNA: TGTGCCAGCAGCCAGGACAGACCCTTGAACACTGAAGCTTTCTTT. The encoded protein is CASSQDRPLNTEAFF.

This chain connects TRBV18 to TRBJ2-5; TRBD1 matches 9 bases. V trimming: 4 bases; J trimming: 5 bases; junction bases outside the gene matches: 8. This CDR3 has 15 amino acids. CDR1 and CDR2 from the germline V gene are KGHSH and LQKENI. In nucleotides, the CDR3 is TGTGCCAGCTCACGTCCGGGACAGGGCAGGGAGACCCAGTACTTC. It translates to CASSRPGQGRETQYF.

This chain links TRBV7-5 with TRBJ1-1; TRBD1, as called in the table, went unchecked against the DNA. TRBV7-5 is a listed pseudogene. The CDR3 length is 17 residues. This CDR3 is CARSMIQGLYINTEAFF. The CDR3 bases are TGTGCCAGAAGCATGATACAGGGGTTATATATTAACACTGAAGCTTTCTTT.

This sequence joins TRBV5-1 and TRBJ1-6; possible D gene TRBD1, 5 bases. The V end was cut by 7 bases, the J end by 9 bases, with 17 bases between. This CDR3 has 14 residues. Germline V gene sequence: CDR1 SGHRS, CDR2 YFSETQ. The CDR3 sequence is CASRDQGFASPLHF. DNA of the CDR3: TGCGCCAGCCGAGACCAGGGATTTGCTTCACCCCTCCACTTT.

This chain uses TRBV5-1 with TRBJ2-5; D is perhaps TRBD2 (6 bases). Germline V lookup: CDR1 SGHRS, CDR2 YFSETQ. The CDR3 is 15 amino acids. Trimming left V 4 bases short and J 1 base short, with 14 bases between. This CDR3 is CASSLPLGGQETQYF. DNA of the CDR3: TGCGCCAGCAGCCTCCCTCTGGGGGGCCAAGAGACCCAGTACTTC.

This rearrangement joins TRBV4-1 to TRBJ2-5; TRBD1 agrees at 9 bases. The germline CDR1 and CDR2 sequences are MGHRA and YSYEKL. V lost 1 base to trimming and J lost 4 bases; unmatched junction nucleotides: 1. The CDR3 spans 14 residues. CDR3 nucleotide sequence: TGCGCCAGCAGCCAAGGACAGGGGGGAGAGACCCAGTACTTC. Its translation is CASSQGQGGETQYF.

The DNA of the CDR3 is TGTGCCAGCAGCCAATCGTGGCTAGCGGGAGGAGGGGGAGAGACCCAGTACTTC. Amino acids: CASSQSWLAGGGGETQYF. V gene TRBV3-1 (or the pseudogene TRBV3-2) combines with J gene TRBJ2-5; TRBD2 agrees at 11 bases. This CDR3 spans 18 amino acids. CDR1 is LGHDT and CDR2 is YNNKEL in the germline V gene (reference sequence). The J segment lost 4 bases and the V segment lost 2 bases, leaving 12 bases of the junction unmatched.

CDR3 nucleotide sequence: TGTGCCAGCAGTGAAGGAGGGACAGGTGCGCGGTCACCCCTCCACTTT. Its translation: CASSEGGTGARSPLHF. This rearrangement joins TRBV2 to TRBJ1-6, with TRBD1 matching 8 bases. CDR1 SNHLY and CDR2 FYNNEI come from the germline V gene. Trimming took 1 base from V and 10 from J; bases not matched to a gene: 9. The length of the CDR3 is 16 residues.

The genes are TRBV19 and TRBJ1-6; D is undetermined. The CDR3 is made up of 16 amino acids. The germline CDR1 and CDR2 sequences are LNHDA and SQIVND (reference sequence). V was clipped by 7 bases and J by 7 bases, with 20 bases between them. DNA of the CDR3: TGTGCCAGTAACGCGGGCGGACGGTGGTACAATTCACCCCTCCACTTT. Protein: CASNAGGRWYNSPLHF.

This clone was counted a single time. One end of the junction is discordant with germline, which a read error may explain. The rearrangement uses TRBV11-3 and TRBJ1-5, with D hard to call. Germline loops: CDR1 SGHNT, CDR2 YENEEA. This CDR3 has 11 amino acids. The CDR3 coding sequence is TGTGCCAGCAACCCTCGTCGTAGCGACTCCTTT. Translating gives CASNPRRSDSF.

The rearrangement joins TRBV6-2 or TRBV6-3 to TRBJ2-5; D is possibly TRBD1 (6 bases). This CDR3 comprises 15 residues. V lost 4 bases to trimming and J lost 5 bases, with 17 bases between them. Per the germline V gene, CDR1 is MNHEY and CDR2 is SVGEGT. The CDR3 loop is CASSFPKQGAETQYF. Here the CDR3 DNA reads TGTGCCAGCAGTTTCCCAAAACAGGGCGCCGAGACCCAGTACTTC.

The CDR3 region has the DNA TGTGCCATCAGTGAGCAACAGGGCCAAGTAGAAAAACTGTTTTTT. Protein sequence: CAISEQQGQVEKLFF. This rearrangement joins TRBV10-3 to TRBJ1-4, with TRBD1 as a possible D gene (6 bases). V was pared by 2 bases and J by 8 bases, with 15 bases between. CDR3 size: 15 residues. CDR1 is ENHRY, CDR2 SYGVKD, per germline.

The chain employs TRBV30 and TRBJ1-3; D remains ambiguous. V shed 0 bases and J shed 5 bases, with 5 bases lying between them. Germline assignment: CDR1 GTSNPN and CDR2 SVGIG (reference sequence). There are 12 residues in the CDR3. In DNA form, the CDR3 reads TGTGCCTGGAGTGTTAGTAGAAACACCATATATTTT. Translation: CAWSVSRNTIYF.

The table lists this clone with a count of one. The chain has TRBV4-2 and TRBJ2-2, with D possibly TRBD1 on 6 matching bases. Trimming cost V 4 bases and J 4 bases, with 16 bases left between them. The CDR3 extends over 16 amino acids. The germline gives CDR1 LGHNA, CDR2 YNFKEQ. CDR3 loop: CASSPPHFRGTGELFF. The CDR3 nucleotides are TGTGCCAGCAGCCCGCCACACTTCAGGGGCACCGGGGAGCTGTTTTTT.

This chain joins TRBV6-5 and TRBJ2-7; maybe TRBD1 (6 bases). Germline values: CDR1 MNHEY, CDR2 SVGAGI. V dropped 2 bases and J dropped 2 bases, with 10 bases sitting between them. This CDR3 comprises 14 residues. The CDR3 DNA reads TGTGCCAGCAGTTACGGGGGCAGTCCCTACGAGCAGTACTTC. This sequence encodes CASSYGGSPYEQYF.

The rearrangement links TRBV4-1 to TRBJ2-7; a possible D gene is TRBD1 (6 bases). There are 15 residues in the CDR3. V dropped 3 bases and J dropped 5 bases, with 17 bases sitting between them. Per the germline V gene, CDR1 is MGHRA and CDR2 is YSYEKL. The CDR3 loop reads CASSQFTGTGHEQYF. Written as DNA, the CDR3 is TGCGCCAGCAGCCAGTTCACAGGGACCGGTCACGAGCAGTACTTC.